The 17 T cell receptor beta chains reported below all come from one sample, sequenced in a study of blood T cell repertoires in COVID-19. Measured with immunoSEQ multiplex PCR; TCRdb has only the in-frame clones, and not every one. The sample consists of 120,000 to 150,000 clones, 65% to 80% of them appearing once. Sequenced: peripheral blood. These receptors all stem from a man between 60 and 70 years old with acute or convalescent COVID-19.

CDR3 DNA: TGTGCCAGCAGTCCGACAGGGAACTATGGCTACACCTTC. Amino acids: CASSPTGNYGYTF. The genes are TRBV6-5 and TRBJ1-2, with 7 bases aligning to TRBD1. The CDR3 has 13 residues. Looked up from germline, CDR1 is MNHEY and CDR2 is SVGAGI. J was trimmed by 2 bases and V by 5 bases; bases with no gene match: 2.

The chain is built from TRBV7-2 and TRBJ2-5; maybe TRBD2 (6 bases). The V end was cut by 3 bases, the J end by 5 bases, with 16 bases between. This CDR3 is 15 amino acids long. Per germline, CDR1 SGHTA and CDR2 FQGNSA. CDR3 bases: TGTGCCAGCAGCTTGGGCGGGATTAGTGGGGAGACCCAGTACTTC. Its protein product is CASSLGGISGETQYF.

This clone was found a few times. V is TRBV19 and J is TRBJ2-5; 7 bases fit TRBD1. CDR1 and CDR2 (germline): LNHDA, SQIVND (reference sequence). After removal of 5 bases from V and 1 base from J, the junction contained 4 bases not matched to a gene. CDR3 length: 14 residues. This CDR3 is CASSPGTVQETQYF. CDR3 DNA sequence: TGTGCCAGTAGTCCCGGGACAGTCCAAGAGACCCAGTACTTC.

The chain carries TRBV11-2 and TRBJ1-1, with D hard to call. V was pared by 1 base and J by 6 bases, with 15 bases between. This CDR3 region has 15 residues. CDR1 and CDR2 (germline): SGHAT, FQNNGV. The DNA of the CDR3 is TGTGCCAGCAGCTTAGCGTCCGGCCCCGGGGCTGAAGCTTTCTTT. Translated: CASSLASGPGAEAFF.

In its sample, this clone is medium-sized. Written as DNA, the CDR3 is TGCGCCAGCAGCGGGTCCCCCAGCGGGACCACCTACAATGAGCAGTTCTTC. This encodes CASSGSPSGTTYNEQFF. The chain has TRBV5-1 and TRBJ2-1, with TRBD2 identical over 7 bases. This CDR3 spans 17 amino acids. V shed 4 bases, J shed 2 bases, and the junction held 12 bases outside the gene matches. Looked up from germline, CDR1 is SGHRS and CDR2 is YFSETQ.

The gene calls are TRBV5-1 and TRBJ2-3, with D uncertain. CDR1 is SGHRS and CDR2 is YFSETQ in the germline V gene. The V gene lost 0 bases and the J gene lost 5 bases, with 10 bases spanning the gap. This CDR3 region has 14 residues. CDR3 sequence: CASSLGQAGDTQYF. Here the CDR3 DNA reads TGCGCCAGCAGCTTGGGCCAGGCAGGAGATACGCAGTATTTT.

This clone has more than one count but fewer than ten. V usage is TRBV5-1 and J usage is TRBJ2-5; 7 bases align to TRBD1. In germline, CDR1 is SGHRS, CDR2 YFSETQ. This CDR3 comprises 16 residues. V lost 3 bases to trimming and J lost 0 bases; unmatched junction nucleotides: 8. CDR3 sequence: CASSSGQSEYQETQYF. CDR3 in DNA: TGCGCCAGCAGCTCGGGACAGAGCGAGTACCAAGAGACCCAGTACTTC.

The rearrangement joins TRBV27 to TRBJ1-1, with 8 bases aligning to TRBD1. From germline, CDR1 is MNHEY and CDR2 SMNVEV (reference sequence). This CDR3 contains 14 residues. V trimming: 6 bases; J trimming: 4 bases; junction bases outside the gene matches: 7. The CDR3 here is CASSPRGRVTEAFF. The CDR3 DNA sequence: TGTGCCAGCAGCCCCAGGGGGCGTGTCACTGAAGCTTTCTTT.

As for this clone: A much larger clonotype is one base distant, so this may be a read error. The V call is TRBV10-3, the J call TRBJ2-5, with a possible D match to TRBD2 (6 bases). Germline CDR1 reads ENHRY; CDR2 reads SYGVKD. CDR3 length: 17 residues. V lost 3 bases and J 6 bases, leaving 23 bases between the germline ends. CDR3 in amino acids: CAISEALVGGTQKTQYF. CDR3 nucleotide sequence: TGTGCCATCAGTGAAGCTCTCGTAGGCGGGACTCAAAAGACCCAGTACTTC.

The chain links TRBV7-3 to TRBJ1-2, with D maybe TRBD1 (5 bases). CDR3 size: 13 residues. Between the trimmed V and J ends, which lost 4 bases and 8 bases, there was a span of 14 bases. Germline CDR1 and CDR2: SGHTA and FQGTGA. The CDR3 sequence is CASSSHPGYGYTF. Written as DNA, the CDR3 is TGTGCCAGCAGCTCACATCCAGGGTACGGCTACACCTTC.

The genes are TRBV21-1 and TRBJ1-2; the table assigns TRBD1, which was not confirmed against the DNA. TRBV21-1 is assigned pseudogene status. CDR3 length: 12 residues. This chain's CDR3 is CASRRTGCSYTF. Here the CDR3 DNA reads TGTGCCAGCAGAAGGACAGGGTGTAGCTACACCTTC.

J is TRBJ2-4 and V is TRBV5-1, with D perhaps matching TRBD1 (6 bases). Germline loops: CDR1 SGHRS, CDR2 YFSETQ. The CDR3 spans 18 residues. V was pared by 1 base and J by 6 bases, with 23 bases between. The CDR3 is CASSLSPQGNLGGNIQYF. CDR3 bases: TGCGCCAGCAGCTTGTCCCCCCAGGGGAACTTAGGCGGAAACATTCAGTACTTC.

The chain combines TRBV7-2 with TRBJ2-1, with D possibly being TRBD2 (6 bases). V lost 8 bases and J 4 bases, leaving 21 bases between the germline ends. The CDR3 loop spans 16 amino acids. Germline lookup yields CDR1 SGHTA and CDR2 FQGNSA. The CDR3 DNA reads as TGTGCCAGCGGCCTTCGGAGGGGTCTCGGGTACAATGAGCAGTTCTTC. It is translated as CASGLRRGLGYNEQFF.

The chain employs TRBV28 and TRBJ1-1; D is ambiguous. Trimming took off 1 base at V and 8 bases at J, with 8 bases between the two ends. The length of the CDR3 is 12 residues. Germline CDR1 is MDHEN and CDR2 is SYDVKM. In DNA, the CDR3 is TGTGCCAGCAGTTTATCCGACGGGGAAGCTTTCTTT. It is translated as CASSLSDGEAFF.

This clone was picked up a small number of times. The CDR3 spells CASSPGTGGQSPLHF. The CDR3 DNA follows: TGTGCCAGTAGTCCTGGGACAGGGGGCCAATCACCCCTCCACTTT. The chain uses TRBV19 and TRBJ1-6; 12 positions match TRBD1. V was clipped by 5 bases and J by 10 bases; unmatched bases: 6. Per the germline V gene, CDR1 is LNHDA and CDR2 is SQIVND (reference sequence). CDR3 size: 15 residues.

This rearrangement joins TRBV30 to TRBJ1-2, with TRBD1 matching over 8 bases. Trimming cost V 4 bases and J 8 bases; bases outside gene matches: 9. The CDR3 sequence is 13 residues long. Looked up from germline, CDR1 is GTSNPN and CDR2 is SVGIG (reference sequence). CDR3: CAWKRDRLSGYTF. For the CDR3, the DNA is TGTGCCTGGAAAAGGGACAGGCTCAGCGGCTACACCTTC.

The CDR3 region is CASLTGGSYEQYF. The CDR3 DNA sequence: TGTGCCAGCCTGACAGGGGGCTCCTACGAGCAGTACTTC. The rearrangement links TRBV6-5 to TRBJ2-7, with TRBD1 matching over 9 bases. CDR1 and CDR2 from the germline V gene are MNHEY and SVGAGI. Trimming at V came to 8 bases and at J to 0 bases, leaving 2 bases not matched to a gene. The CDR3 consists of 13 residues.